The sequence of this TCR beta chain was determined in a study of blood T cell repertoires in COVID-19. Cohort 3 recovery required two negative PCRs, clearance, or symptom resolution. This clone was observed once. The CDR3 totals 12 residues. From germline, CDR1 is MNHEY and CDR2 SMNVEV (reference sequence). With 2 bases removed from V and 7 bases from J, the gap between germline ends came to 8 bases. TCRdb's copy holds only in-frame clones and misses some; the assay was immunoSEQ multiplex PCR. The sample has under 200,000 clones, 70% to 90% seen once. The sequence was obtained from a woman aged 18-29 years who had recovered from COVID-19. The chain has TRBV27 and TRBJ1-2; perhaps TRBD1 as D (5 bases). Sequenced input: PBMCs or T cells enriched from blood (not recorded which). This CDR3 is CASSLNRFGYTF. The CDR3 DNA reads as TGTGCCAGCAGTTTAAACAGGTTTGGCTACACCTTC.